The present entry profiles one T cell receptor (beta chain) with its context. As processed by the authors: Cell counts per sample came from amplifying reference gene primers. The method was immunoSEQ multiplex PCR; TCRdb's version includes in-frame clones alone and lacks a portion of them. V and J calls and clone size come straight from that table; D and trimming were deduced from the DNA. The data show around 190,000 clones, around 83% seen once. These data originate in a study of blood T cell repertoires in COVID-19. The sequencing sample was made of peripheral blood. The TCR originated in a woman between 65 and 79 years old with COVID-19, enrolled during active disease.

In nucleotides, the CDR3 is TGCAGCGTTACTGGGAGTAATGAAAAACTGTTTTTT. Translated, it gives CSVTGSNEKLFF. V is TRBV29-1 and J is TRBJ1-4; no definite D call. The germline gives CDR1 SQVTM, CDR2 ANQGSEA. The CDR3 runs 12 residues. The V end lost 5 bases, the J end lost 4 bases, and 8 bases lay between the germline ends.